This TCR beta chain was recovered during a study of technical replicates of blood from several donors. This clone was found a few times. With V trimmed by 5 bases and J by 7 bases, 14 bases remained unmatched. The CDR3 covers 16 residues. Germline V gene lookup returns CDR1 MGHRA and CDR2 YSYEKL. The protocol was immunoSEQ multiplex PCR, while the TCRdb copy is restricted to in-frame clones and leaves out a portion. The sample carries 80,000 or so clones, approximately 94% recorded once. What was sequenced was T cells isolated from PBMCs. This chain joins TRBV4-1 and TRBJ1-5, with TRBD1 matching over 7 bases. This sequence originates from a human donor in good health. The CDR3 spells CASSAHQTGLGQPQHF. Here the CDR3 DNA reads TGCGCCAGCAGCGCACACCAGACAGGGTTAGGCCAGCCCCAGCATTTT.